This T cell receptor (beta chain) is drawn from a study of regulatory T cells in long-lasting Graves disease. iRepertoire HTBI primers and Arm-PCR of CDR3 regions built TCR beta libraries. TCRdb called the multiplex PCR reads again in MiXCR, with one record for every CDR3 protein. The sample holds about 460,000 distinct CDR3 sequences, 11% to 15% seen once. This clonotype was observed a handful of times. Time point defined: newly diagnosed GD, antithyroid drugs for less than 3 months. PBMC RNA served as the TCR library source. Germline V gene sequence: CDR1 LGHNA, CDR2 YNFKEQ. The length of the CDR3 is 17 residues. J was trimmed by 0 bases and V by 3 bases; bases with no gene match: 5. This same sample was also part of a study on T cells in Graves' hyperthyroidism and ophthalmopathy. As reported in that work: Absent ophthalmopathy progression within 18 months defined stable Graves' hyperthyroidism. Among the patients, aged 18 to 65, hyperthyroidism was newly diagnosed and had lasted under 2 months. Every diagnosis used clinical symptoms, serum thyroxine and TRAb, thyroid ultrasound and orbital computed tomography.

The clonotype comes from a woman aged 50 to 60 with Graves disease. This chain links TRBV4-2 with TRBJ2-6, with 7 bases identical to TRBD1. The sample here was peripheral blood mononuclear cells (PBMCs), taken at new diagnosis, from a patient treated with antithyroid drugs. Here the CDR3 reads CASSQGDSNSGANVLTF. The CDR3, as DNA: TGTGCCAGCAGCCAGGGGGACAGCAACTCTGGGGCCAACGTCCTGACTTTC.